A single count supports the clone carrying this T cell receptor beta chain. Its specificity is unknown. TCRdb's copy holds only in-frame clones and misses some; the assay was immunoSEQ multiplex PCR. The table has some 81,000 clones, approximately 85% seen once. This sample is part of a study of T cell responses to AZD1222 COVID-19 vaccine. Regarding the study as a whole: White British people made up most donors, females outnumbered males, and clonal diversity was possibly underestimated. Mapped onto spike, vaccine-associated CD4 TCRs spanned it and were dominant at 160-218 and 743-854. Seropositivity was recorded at baseline in only 5 or 6 AZD1222 recipients.

This clonotype was obtained from an adult who received the AZD1222 COVID-19 vaccine. The sequencing used peripheral blood, collected 28 days after the second AZD1222 dose.

The CDR3, as DNA: TGTGCCAGTAGCAGGGGACAGTTCAATGAGCAGTTCTTC. Translating it yields CASSRGQFNEQFF. V is TRBV19 and J is TRBJ2-1; 7 nucleotides match TRBD1. V dropped 6 bases and J dropped 6; count of bases not matched to a gene: 5. From germline, CDR1 is LNHDA and CDR2 SQIVND (reference sequence). CDR3 size: 13 residues.